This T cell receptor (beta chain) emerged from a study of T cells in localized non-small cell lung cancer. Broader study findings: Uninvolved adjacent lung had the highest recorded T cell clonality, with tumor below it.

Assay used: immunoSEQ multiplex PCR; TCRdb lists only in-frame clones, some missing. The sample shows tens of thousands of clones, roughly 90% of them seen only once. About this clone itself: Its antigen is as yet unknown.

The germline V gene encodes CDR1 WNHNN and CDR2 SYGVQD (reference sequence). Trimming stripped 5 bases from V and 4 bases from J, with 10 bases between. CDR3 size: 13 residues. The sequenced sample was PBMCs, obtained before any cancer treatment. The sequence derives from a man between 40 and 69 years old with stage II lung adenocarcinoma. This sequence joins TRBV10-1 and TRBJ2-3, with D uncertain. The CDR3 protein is CASSSSYSDTQYF. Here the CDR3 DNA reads TGCGCCAGCAGTAGTAGCTATTCAGATACGCAGTATTTT.